This T cell receptor (beta chain) was recorded in a study of T cells in Graves' hyperthyroidism and ophthalmopathy. Findings and limits, study-wide: Through a model of 13 V-J features, ophthalmopathy was separated from stable hyperthyroidism. Most clonotypes expanded in the thyroid (above 0.001) were also present in blood.

Clinical symptoms, serum thyroxine, TRAb, thyroid ultrasound and orbital computed tomography established diagnosis. The CDR3 sequence is 16 residues long. V shed 4 bases and J 5 bases; nucleotides not matched to a gene: 3. This clonotype was detected many times. Antigen unknown. It was RNA transcripts that yielded the amplified TCR beta CDR3 regions. First-round RT-PCR with HTBI primers amplified the TCR CDR3 region. Using its own MiXCR run on the multiplex PCR reads, TCRdb lists one record per CDR3 protein. The sample carries about 270,000 distinct CDR3 sequences, less than 30% recorded once. The chain combines TRBV12-3 or TRBV12-4 with TRBJ2-2, with 14 bases that match TRBD2. The sequenced sample was blood. The TCR was taken from a man aged 35 to 55 with Graves' hyperthyroidism that later progressed to Graves' ophthalmopathy. CDR3 protein: CASSWGLAGETGELFF. CDR3 coding DNA: TGTGCCAGCAGTTGGGGACTAGCGGGAGAAACCGGGGAGCTGTTTTTT.